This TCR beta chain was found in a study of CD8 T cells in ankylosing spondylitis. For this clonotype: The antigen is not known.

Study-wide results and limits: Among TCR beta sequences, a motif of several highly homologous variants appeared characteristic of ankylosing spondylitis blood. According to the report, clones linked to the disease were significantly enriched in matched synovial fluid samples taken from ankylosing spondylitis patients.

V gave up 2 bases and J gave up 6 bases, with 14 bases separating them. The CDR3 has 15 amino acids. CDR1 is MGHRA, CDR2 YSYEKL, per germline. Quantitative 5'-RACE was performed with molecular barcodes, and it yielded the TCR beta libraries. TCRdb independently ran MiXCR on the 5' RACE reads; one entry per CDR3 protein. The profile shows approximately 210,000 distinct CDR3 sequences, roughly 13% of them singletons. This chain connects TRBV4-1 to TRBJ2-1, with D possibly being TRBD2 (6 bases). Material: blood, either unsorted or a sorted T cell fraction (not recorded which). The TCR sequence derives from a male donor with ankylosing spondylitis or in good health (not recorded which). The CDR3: CASSQSGGGPNEQFF. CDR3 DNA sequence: TGCGCCAGCAGCCAAAGTGGGGGAGGCCCCAATGAGCAGTTCTTC.